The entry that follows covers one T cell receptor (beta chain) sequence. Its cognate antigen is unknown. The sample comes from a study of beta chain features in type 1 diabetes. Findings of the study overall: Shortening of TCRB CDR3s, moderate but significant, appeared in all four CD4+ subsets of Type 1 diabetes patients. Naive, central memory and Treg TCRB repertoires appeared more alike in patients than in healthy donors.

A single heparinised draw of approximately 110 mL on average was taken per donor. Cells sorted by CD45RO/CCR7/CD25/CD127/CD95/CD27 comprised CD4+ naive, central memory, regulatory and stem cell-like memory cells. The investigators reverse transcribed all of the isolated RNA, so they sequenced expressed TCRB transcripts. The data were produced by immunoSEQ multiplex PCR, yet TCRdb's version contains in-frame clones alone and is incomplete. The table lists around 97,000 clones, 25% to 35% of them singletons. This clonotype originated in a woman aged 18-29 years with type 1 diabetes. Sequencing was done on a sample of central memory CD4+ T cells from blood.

Here the CDR3 DNA reads TGTGCCAGCAGCTTAGGGGCGGGAGTAAGTGAGACCCAGTACTTC. It encodes CASSLGAGVSETQYF. The chain combines TRBV7-9 with TRBJ2-5; 7 positions match TRBD2. Per the germline V gene, CDR1 is SEHNR and CDR2 is FQNEAQ (reference sequence). This CDR3 is built from 15 residues. V shed 1 base, J shed 5 bases, and the junction held 7 bases outside the gene matches.